These 16 T cell receptor beta chains share one sample of origin, sequenced in a study of blood T cell repertoires in COVID-19. TCRdb's copy holds only in-frame clones and misses some; the assay was immunoSEQ multiplex PCR. The data hold 120,000 to 150,000 clones, with about nine tenths observed a single time. The sample taken for sequencing was PBMCs or T cells enriched from blood (not recorded which). The receptors here all came from a woman aged 40 to 50 who had been exposed to COVID-19.

This clone turned up a few times. The chain employs TRBV6-5 and TRBJ2-7, with D possibly matching TRBD1 (7 bases). This CDR3 contains 15 residues. Germline assignment: CDR1 MNHEY and CDR2 SVGAGI. Trimming pared 7 bases from V and 2 bases from J, leaving 18 bases between. In nucleotides, the CDR3 is TGTGCCAGCAAACCGAGACAGGGAGGAACCTACGAGCAGTACTTC. As protein: CASKPRQGGTYEQYF.

The chain has TRBV5-4 and TRBJ1-2, with D unresolved. The CDR3 contains 14 residues. Trimming shortened V by 0 bases and J by 4 bases, and 10 bases separated the two germline ends. In germline, CDR1 is SGHNT, CDR2 YYREEE (reference sequence). The CDR3 bases are TGTGCCAGCAGCTTGGAGAGAGAAAGCTATGGCTACACCTTC. It is translated as CASSLERESYGYTF.

The chain employs TRBV28 and TRBJ2-7; 7 positions match TRBD2. CDR3 size: 14 residues. The V segment lost 8 bases and the J segment 4 bases; nucleotides outside the gene matches: 11. CDR1 is MDHEN and CDR2 is SYDVKM in the germline V gene. CDR3 sequence (DNA): TGTGCCAGCCATGGGGGGGACCCGGGATACGAGCAGTACTTC. Translation gives CASHGGDPGYEQYF.

The CDR3 protein is CSVDPRGTDTQYF. CDR3 in DNA: TGCAGCGTTGATCCCCGGGGCACAGATACGCAGTATTTT. This rearrangement joins TRBV29-1 to TRBJ2-3; D unresolved. V was pared by 3 bases and J by 1 base, with 8 bases between. This CDR3 spans 13 amino acids. Germline CDR1 is SQVTM and CDR2 is ANQGSEA.

A note on this clone: A read error may account for a junction end that differs from germline. This chain links TRBV7-9 with TRBJ1-2, with 7 bases fitting TRBD1. Per germline, CDR1 SEHNR and CDR2 FQNEAQ (reference sequence). The CDR3 covers 12 residues. The CDR3 coding sequence is TGTGCCAGCAGCGTAGTGGACAGGTTCCTCGCCTTC. The encoded protein is CASSVVDRFLAF. The full variable domain, rest sourced from reference TRBV7-9 and TRBJ1-2, is DTGVSQNPRHKITKRGQNVTFRCDPISEHNRLYWYRQTLGQGPEFLTYFQNEAQLEKSRLLSDRFSAERPKGSFSTLEIQRTEQGDSAMYLCASSVVDRFLAFGSGTRLTVV.

The chain has TRBV29-1 and TRBJ2-4; D gene unclear. CDR1 and CDR2 (germline): SQVTM, ANQGSEA. Trimming left V 5 bases short and J 0 bases short, with 11 bases between. The CDR3 is made up of 14 amino acids. For the CDR3, the DNA is TGCAGCGTTTCCCAGGCCCGAGCCAAAAACATTCAGTACTTC. Residues: CSVSQARAKNIQYF.

J is TRBJ2-3 and V is TRBV3-1 (or the pseudogene TRBV3-2), with D possibly matching TRBD2 (6 bases). The CDR3 loop spans 17 amino acids. Trimming took off 4 bases at V and 0 bases at J, with 17 bases between the two ends. The germline V gene has CDR1 LGHDT and CDR2 YNNKEL (reference sequence). The CDR3 is CASSRYKAGGSTDTQYF. DNA for the CDR3: TGTGCCAGCAGCCGATATAAGGCCGGGGGAAGCACAGATACGCAGTATTTT.

The genes are TRBV5-1 and TRBJ2-7; 7 bases are a match to TRBD1. This CDR3 has 14 residues. Germline CDR1 is SGHRS and CDR2 is YFSETQ. Germline trimming cut 1 base from V and 5 bases from J; bases unmatched to any gene: 6. The CDR3 nucleotides are TGCGCCAGCAGCTTGAGACAGGGTCCGGACGAGCAGTACTTC. Translation: CASSLRQGPDEQYF.

This clone was counted once. CDR3 DNA: TGTGCCAGCAGCCAATTTGACAGGCTTACCGGGGAGCTGTTTTTT. This encodes CASSQFDRLTGELFF. This chain connects TRBV3-1 (or the pseudogene TRBV3-2) to TRBJ2-2; TRBD1 is a possible D gene (6 bases). The CDR3 spans 15 residues. Germline V gene data show CDR1 as LGHDT and CDR2 as YNNKEL (reference sequence). V lost 2 bases and J 5 bases, leaving 12 bases between the germline ends.

This sequence joins TRBV2 and TRBJ2-2, with TRBD2 as a possible D gene (6 bases). This CDR3 is 12 amino acids long. The germline V gene encodes CDR1 SNHLY and CDR2 FYNNEI. V gave up 11 bases and J gave up 1 base, with 8 bases separating them. The CDR3 reads CAGGVNTGELFF. The DNA of the CDR3 is TGTGCCGGCGGGGTGAACACCGGGGAGCTGTTTTTT.

The chain is built from TRBV27 and TRBJ1-6, with D possibly matching TRBD1 (6 bases). V dropped 2 bases and J dropped 12 bases, with 14 bases sitting between them. The CDR3 loop spans 14 amino acids. The germline V gene has CDR1 MNHEY and CDR2 SMNVEV (reference sequence). The CDR3 spells CASSLGDTSGPLHF. CDR3 coding DNA: TGTGCCAGCAGTTTAGGGGACACTTCAGGACCCCTCCACTTT.

The chain carries TRBV15 and TRBJ1-3; tentatively, D is TRBD1 (5 bases). Germline V gives CDR1 LNHNV, CDR2 YYDKDF (reference sequence). The CDR3 has 13 amino acids. Trimming removed 9 bases at V and 5 bases at J, with 14 bases between. The CDR3 bases are TGTGCCACATCCGGCAGGGATAGAAACACCATATATTTT. This encodes CATSGRDRNTIYF. Variable domain in full (rest from reference TRBV15 and TRBJ1-3): DAMVIQNPRYQVTQFGKPVTLSCSQTLNHNVMYWYQQKSSQAPKLLFHYYDKDFNNEADTPDNFQSRRPNTSFCFLDIRSPGLGDTAMYLCATSGRDRNTIYFGEGSWLTVV.

J is TRBJ1-4 and V is TRBV28; TRBD1 agrees at 10 bases. Germline-derived CDR1 and CDR2 are MDHEN and SYDVKM. The V and J ends lost 5 bases and 0 bases, in that order; junction bases with no gene match: 6. The CDR3 covers 17 residues. This CDR3 reads CASSSTDRGATNEKLFF. The CDR3 DNA sequence: TGTGCCAGCAGTAGCACGGACAGGGGGGCAACTAATGAAAAACTGTTTTTT.

The chain carries TRBV12-3 or TRBV12-4 and TRBJ1-1, with D unresolved. V was clipped by 3 bases and J by 1 base, with 6 bases between them. The CDR3 length is 13 residues. The chain's CDR3 is CASSLRQNTEAFF. CDR3 nucleotides: TGTGCCAGCAGTTTGAGACAGAACACTGAAGCTTTCTTT.

The DNA for the CDR3 is TGCGCCAGCAGCTTGGGGGGACAGGACACTGAAGCTTTCTTT. Protein: CASSLGGQDTEAFF. This rearrangement joins TRBV5-1 to TRBJ1-1; 8 bases match TRBD1. This CDR3 spans 14 amino acids. Germline CDR1 is SGHRS and CDR2 is YFSETQ. V trimming: 0 bases; J trimming: 3 bases; junction bases outside the gene matches: 1.

The rearrangement joins TRBV5-1 to TRBJ2-7; D gene uncertain. The CDR3 length is 13 residues. Trimming took off 1 base at V and 4 bases at J, with 9 bases between the two ends. Germline CDR1 SGHRS, CDR2 YFSETQ. The CDR3 is CASSLSQAYEQYF. The CDR3 nucleotides read TGCGCCAGCAGCTTGTCCCAGGCGTACGAGCAGTACTTC.